Below are 29 T cell receptor beta chains sequenced from a single sample in a study of beta chain features in type 1 diabetes. Findings and limits, study-wide: Among patients with Type 1 diabetes, TCRB CDR3s were moderately but significantly shorter in every one of the four CD4+ subsets.

Their antigen targets remain unknown. cDNA synthesis used the whole RNA isolate, giving expressed TCRB sequences. Data came from immunoSEQ multiplex PCR; TCRdb stores just in-frame clones and leaves some out. The repertoire holds under 850,000 clones, with about an eighth as singletons. The sample taken for sequencing was naive CD4+ T cells from blood. The receptor source for this set is a man between 18 and 29 years old with type 1 diabetes.

This clone came up once. The rearrangement joins TRBV30 to TRBJ2-7, with 8 bases lining up with TRBD1. The CDR3 extends over 15 amino acids. Germline V gene lookup returns CDR1 GTSNPN and CDR2 SVGIG (reference sequence). J lost 2 bases, V lost 5 bases, and 11 bases had no gene match. CDR3 DNA: TGTGCCTGGGGGTTTTTTGGACAGGGACCCTACGAGCAGTACTTC. Its protein product is CAWGFFGQGPYEQYF.

In its sample, this clone was seen a few times. The rearrangement links TRBV30 to TRBJ1-6, with TRBD1 as a possible D gene (6 bases). V lost 4 bases, J lost 13 bases, and 14 bases lay in between. The CDR3 runs to 12 residues. Germline lookup yields CDR1 GTSNPN and CDR2 SVGIG (reference sequence). CDR3 protein: CAWNPQGHPLHF. The CDR3 DNA sequence: TGTGCCTGGAACCCCCAGGGACACCCCCTCCACTTT.

This clone was counted a few times. This sequence joins TRBV4-1 and TRBJ2-5, with 10 bases fitting TRBD1. J lost 5 bases, V lost 2 bases, and 5 bases had no gene match. The CDR3 has 15 amino acids. Germline V gives CDR1 MGHRA, CDR2 YSYEKL. The CDR3, as DNA: TGCGCCAGCAGCCAACCGGACAGGGGGTGGGAGACCCAGTACTTC. It encodes CASSQPDRGWETQYF.

This sequence joins TRBV27 and TRBJ2-5; 13 bases map to TRBD2. The CDR3 extends over 16 amino acids. The V gene's germline CDR1 is MNHEY and CDR2 SMNVEV (reference sequence). J was trimmed by 4 bases and V by 1 base; bases with no gene match: 3. In DNA form, the CDR3 reads TGTGCCAGCAGTTTATTCCGACTAGCGGGGGGAGAGACCCAGTACTTC. This sequence encodes CASSLFRLAGGETQYF.

This clone was observed a few times. The rearrangement uses TRBV10-3 and TRBJ2-7; 8 nucleotides align to TRBD1. The CDR3 consists of 15 residues. With V trimmed by 6 bases and J by 0 bases, 7 bases remained unmatched. Germline V gives CDR1 ENHRY, CDR2 SYGVKD. CDR3 DNA sequence: TGTGCCATCAGCAGGACAGGGTCCGTCTCCTACGAGCAGTACTTC. Translating it yields CAISRTGSVSYEQYF.

This clone was observed a handful of times. The V and J genes are TRBV7-6 and TRBJ2-7; D tentatively reads TRBD1 or TRBD2 (7 bases each). This CDR3 region has 13 residues. CDR1 is SGHVS and CDR2 is FNYEAQ in the germline V gene. V was cut by 8 bases and J by 3 bases, with 14 bases left in between. The CDR3 nucleotides are TGTGCCAGCTCGGGGGGACAGCTCTACGAGCAGTACTTC. It is translated as CASSGGQLYEQYF. Using reference TRBV7-6 and TRBJ2-7 for the parts outside the CDR3, the full variable domain is GAGVSQSPRYKVTKRGQDVALRCDPISGHVSLYWYRQALGQGPEFLTYFNYEAQQDKSGLPNDRFSAERPEGSISTLTIQRTEQRDSAMYRCASSGGQLYEQYFGPGTRLTVT.

The V and J genes are TRBV25-1 and TRBJ1-4, with D perhaps matching TRBD1 (5 bases). CDR1 MGHDK and CDR2 SYGVNS come from the germline V gene. The CDR3 consists of 13 residues. With 3 bases removed from V and 4 bases from J, the gap between germline ends came to 6 bases. CDR3 protein: CASSEGGNEKLFF. CDR3 DNA: TGTGCCAGCAGTGAGGGGGGTAATGAAAAACTGTTTTTT.

The rearrangement joins TRBV20-1 to TRBJ2-7; D is perhaps TRBD1 or TRBD2 (5 bases each). V dropped 7 bases and J dropped 2 bases, with 9 bases sitting between them. The CDR3 runs to 11 residues. Germline V gene sequence: CDR1 DFQATT, CDR2 SNEGSKA (reference sequence). The CDR3: CSGGTPYEQYF. CDR3 bases: TGCAGTGGTGGGACCCCCTACGAGCAGTACTTC.

This clone has just a few counts. V and J are TRBV29-1 and TRBJ1-1; D is unclear. Germline assignment: CDR1 SQVTM and CDR2 ANQGSEA. Trimming shortened V by 7 bases and J by 1 base, and 16 bases separated the two germline ends. The CDR3 is 14 amino acids. The CDR3 DNA follows: TGCAGCGCCAAAAGTAGGTTAGCGAACACTGAAGCTTTCTTT. It encodes CSAKSRLANTEAFF.

The rearrangement joins TRBV5-1 to TRBJ2-3, with a possible D match to TRBD1 (6 bases). The germline gives CDR1 SGHRS, CDR2 YFSETQ. The V gene lost 4 bases and the J gene lost 4 bases, with 10 bases spanning the gap. The CDR3 contains 13 residues. As DNA, the CDR3 is TGCGCCAGCAGCACCCGACAGGCAGATACGCAGTATTTT. It translates to CASSTRQADTQYF. The entire variable domain, with the rest obtained from reference TRBV5-1 and TRBJ2-3, is as follows: KAGVTQTPRYLIKTRGQQVTLSCSPISGHRSVSWYQQTPGQGLQFLFEYFSETQRNKGNFPGRFSGRQFSNSRSEMNVSTLELGDSALYLCASSTRQADTQYFGPGTRLTVL.

Of note for this clone: The sample contains more than one DNA sequence encoding this CDR3. The chain uses TRBV18 and TRBJ2-1; the D is unclear. Germline CDR1 is KGHSH and CDR2 is LQKENI. With 0 bases removed from V and 6 bases from J, the gap between germline ends came to 6 bases. This CDR3 has 13 amino acids. For the CDR3, the DNA is TGTGCCAGCTCACCACCGGGCGGCAATGAGCAGTTCTTC. This gives the protein CASSPPGGNEQFF.

This clone was found a few times. J is TRBJ1-5 and V is TRBV30; no reliable D call. The V end was cut by 0 bases, the J end by 3 bases, with 9 bases between. The CDR3 is 14 residues long. Germline CDR1 GTSNPN, CDR2 SVGIG (reference sequence). CDR3 amino acids: CAWSVGPTNQPQHF. CDR3 sequence (DNA): TGTGCCTGGAGTGTCGGACCGACCAATCAGCCCCAGCATTTT. The whole variable domain, filled in from reference TRBV30 and TRBJ1-5, reads SQTIHQWPATLVQPVGSPLSLECTVEGTSNPNLYWYRQAAGRGLQLLFYSVGIGQISSEVPQNLSASRPQDRQFILSSKKLLLSDSGFYLCAWSVGPTNQPQHFGDGTRLSIL.

As for this clone: Other DNA sequences of this sample code for an identical CDR3. This chain links TRBV30 with TRBJ1-4; D gene unclear. V was pared by 3 bases and J by 8 bases, with 10 bases between. Germline CDR1 is GTSNPN and CDR2 is SVGIG (reference sequence). This CDR3 has 12 residues. CDR3 nucleotides: TGTGCCTGGAGCCCTGGAGGCGAAAAACTGTTTTTT. It is translated as CAWSPGGEKLFF.

This chain joins TRBV14 and TRBJ1-1; D is possibly TRBD1 (6 bases). V lost 4 bases, J lost 0 bases, and 6 bases lay in between. The CDR3 has 13 amino acids. Germline loops: CDR1 SGHDN, CDR2 FVKESK. The CDR3 DNA reads as TGTGCCAGCAGCCGGGACATGAACACTGAAGCTTTCTTT. It specifies CASSRDMNTEAFF.

This clone has a handful of counts. The chain is built from TRBV18 and TRBJ2-7; D perhaps matches TRBD2 (5 bases). The germline V gene has CDR1 KGHSH and CDR2 LQKENI. V was trimmed by 4 bases and J by 0 bases, leaving 13 bases between them. The CDR3 contains 15 residues. The CDR3 loop is CASSLGDGYSYEQYF. In DNA form, the CDR3 reads TGTGCCAGCTCACTGGGAGACGGGTACTCCTACGAGCAGTACTTC.

The chain has TRBV30 and TRBJ2-7; no clear D. CDR3 size: 13 residues. The V end lost 0 bases, the J end lost 6 bases, and 12 bases lay between the germline ends. Germline-derived CDR1 and CDR2 are GTSNPN and SVGIG (reference sequence). The CDR3 region is CAWSVRGRSEQYF. The CDR3 DNA sequence: TGTGCCTGGAGTGTACGAGGACGGAGCGAGCAGTACTTC.

Here the CDR3 reads CSAGRDRANEQYF. The CDR3, as DNA: TGCAGCGCCGGGAGGGACAGGGCCAACGAGCAGTACTTC. The chain combines TRBV29-1 with TRBJ2-5; D may be TRBD1 (9 bases). The J call may be faulty, since TRBJ2-7 better matches the DNA end. CDR1 and CDR2 (germline): SQVTM, ANQGSEA. The CDR3 loop spans 13 amino acids.

The chain couples TRBV5-1 to TRBJ2-3; possible D gene TRBD2, 6 bases. Germline CDR1 is SGHRS and CDR2 is YFSETQ. The CDR3 consists of 16 residues. V was pared by 0 bases and J by 0 bases, with 11 bases between. The CDR3 nucleotides read TGCGCCAGCAGCTTGGGGGGACTGACTAGCACAGATACGCAGTATTTT. It yields the protein CASSLGGLTSTDTQYF.

This clone was counted between two and nine times. The chain couples TRBV29-1 to TRBJ2-3; TRBD2 aligns across 10 bases. Germline V CDR1 and CDR2: SQVTM, ANQGSEA. The CDR3 totals 14 residues. The V and J ends lost 6 bases and 0 bases, in that order; junction bases with no gene match: 3. The CDR3 DNA reads as TGCAGCGTCGGACTAGCGGATAGCACAGATACGCAGTATTTT. Translating gives CSVGLADSTDTQYF.

This sequence joins TRBV6-5 and TRBJ1-1; D remains unclear. V shed 2 bases and J shed 1 base, with 5 bases lying between them. Germline CDR1 and CDR2: MNHEY and SVGAGI. The CDR3 sequence is 13 residues long. The DNA of the CDR3 is TGTGCCAGCAGTTACGATGCGAACACTGAAGCTTTCTTT. Translated, it gives CASSYDANTEAFF.

The chain uses TRBV7-2 and TRBJ1-5; TRBD1 matches at 11 bases. J gave up 4 bases and V 5 bases, and 7 bases lay outside the gene matches. Germline V gives CDR1 SGHTA, CDR2 FQGNSA. The CDR3 consists of 16 residues. In DNA form, the CDR3 reads TGTGCCAGCAGCGACAGGGACAGGGGGTTTAATCAGCCCCAGCATTTT. Protein sequence: CASSDRDRGFNQPQHF.

There are a few counts of this clone. The rearrangement links TRBV19 to TRBJ1-5, with D maybe TRBD1 (6 bases). Trimming shortened V by 10 bases and J by 5 bases, and 15 bases separated the two germline ends. This CDR3 is built from 13 residues. The germline V gene encodes CDR1 LNHDA and CDR2 SQIVND (reference sequence). CDR3: CATTGRGDQPQHF. CDR3 sequence (DNA): TGTGCCACCACAGGCAGGGGTGATCAGCCCCAGCATTTT.

This clone has a handful of counts. The genes are TRBV9 and TRBJ2-7, with D hard to call. V gave up 4 bases and J gave up 4 bases, with 15 bases separating them. Germline CDR1 and CDR2: SGDLS and YYNGEE. The CDR3 consists of 14 residues. CDR3 loop: CASSPDLSGYEQYF. The DNA for the CDR3 is TGTGCCAGCAGCCCCGACCTTTCGGGTTACGAGCAGTACTTC.

This clone was detected a few times. The chain employs TRBV7-9 and TRBJ2-7; D is perhaps TRBD2 (6 bases). CDR1 SEHNR and CDR2 FQNEAQ come from the germline V gene (reference sequence). CDR3 length equals 14 residues. Trimming pared 4 bases from V and 3 bases from J, leaving 13 bases between. Written as DNA, the CDR3 is TGTGCCAGCAGCTCATCAACCGGGGGCTACGAGCAGTACTTC. It translates to CASSSSTGGYEQYF.

V is TRBV2 and J is TRBJ2-7; 10 bases match TRBD1. This CDR3 has 14 amino acids. The ends lost 7 bases at V and 5 bases at J; junction bases unmatched: 8. Germline V gene sequence: CDR1 SNHLY, CDR2 FYNNEI. CDR3 coding DNA: TGTGCCAGCATTCTGGGACAGGGGATCAACGAGCAGTACTTC. This gives the protein CASILGQGINEQYF.

DNA of the CDR3: TGTGCCAGCAGCTTGGAGACACAGGGGGGGATCCCCACCTACGAGCAGTACTTC. Its translation is CASSLETQGGIPTYEQYF. This rearrangement joins TRBV5-8 to TRBJ2-7; the D gene is possibly TRBD1 (8 bases). The ends were cut back, 0 bases at V and 2 bases at J, with 21 bases in the middle. CDR3 size: 18 residues. The germline CDR1 and CDR2 sequences are SGHTS and YDEGEE.

This clone appeared a single time. The genes are TRBV15 and TRBJ1-5; D not resolved. Germline CDR1 and CDR2: LNHNV and YYDKDF (reference sequence). The CDR3 consists of 14 residues. Trimming cost V 1 base and J 0 bases, with 4 bases left between them. In DNA, the CDR3 is TGTGCCACCAGCAGAGGAAATAGCAATCAGCCCCAGCATTTT. Translated: CATSRGNSNQPQHF.

The V gene is TRBV7-9, the J gene TRBJ1-5, with D maybe TRBD1 (5 bases). CDR1 is SEHNR, CDR2 FQNEAQ, per germline (reference sequence). V lost 2 bases and J 7 bases, leaving 15 bases between the germline ends. The CDR3 is made up of 15 amino acids. The CDR3 region is CASSLSGAVVQPQHF. CDR3 in DNA: TGTGCCAGCAGCTTATCTGGGGCAGTGGTGCAGCCCCAGCATTTT.

This clone was observed a handful of times. The chain combines TRBV2 with TRBJ1-6, with 9 bases aligning to TRBD1. CDR1 is SNHLY, CDR2 FYNNEI, per germline. The CDR3 has 17 residues. V lost 5 bases to trimming and J lost 7 bases; unmatched junction nucleotides: 12. The CDR3 bases are TGTGCCAGCAGTCGGACAGGGGAATGGCTTCGCAATTCACCCCTCCACTTT. This translates into CASSRTGEWLRNSPLHF.